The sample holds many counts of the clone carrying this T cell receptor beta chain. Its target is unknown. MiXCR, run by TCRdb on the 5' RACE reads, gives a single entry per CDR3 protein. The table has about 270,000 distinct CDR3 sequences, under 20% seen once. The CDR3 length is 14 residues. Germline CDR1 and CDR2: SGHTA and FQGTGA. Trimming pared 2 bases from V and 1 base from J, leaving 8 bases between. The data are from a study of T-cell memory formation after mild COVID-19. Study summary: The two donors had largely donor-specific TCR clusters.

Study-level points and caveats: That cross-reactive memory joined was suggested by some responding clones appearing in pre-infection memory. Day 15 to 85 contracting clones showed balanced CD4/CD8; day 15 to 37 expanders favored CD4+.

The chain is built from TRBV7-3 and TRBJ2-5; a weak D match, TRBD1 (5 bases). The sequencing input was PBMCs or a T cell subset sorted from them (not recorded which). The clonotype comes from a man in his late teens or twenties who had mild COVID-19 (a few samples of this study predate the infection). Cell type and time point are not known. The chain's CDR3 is CASSLHRTQETQYF. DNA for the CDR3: TGTGCCAGCAGCTTACACAGGACCCAAGAGACCCAGTACTTC.